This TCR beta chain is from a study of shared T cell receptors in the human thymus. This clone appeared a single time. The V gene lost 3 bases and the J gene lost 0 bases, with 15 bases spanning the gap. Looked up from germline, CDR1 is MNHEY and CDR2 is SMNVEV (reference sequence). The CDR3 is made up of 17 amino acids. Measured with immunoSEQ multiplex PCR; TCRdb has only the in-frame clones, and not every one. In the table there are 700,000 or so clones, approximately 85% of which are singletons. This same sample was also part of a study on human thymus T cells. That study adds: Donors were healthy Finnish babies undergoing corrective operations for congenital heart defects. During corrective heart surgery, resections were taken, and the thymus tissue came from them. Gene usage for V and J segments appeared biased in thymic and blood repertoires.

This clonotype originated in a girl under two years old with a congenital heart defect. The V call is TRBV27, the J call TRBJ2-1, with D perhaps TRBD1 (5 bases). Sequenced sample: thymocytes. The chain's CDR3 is CASSFVKRQISYNEQFF. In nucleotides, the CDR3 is TGTGCCAGCAGTTTTGTAAAGCGACAGATCTCCTACAATGAGCAGTTCTTC.